The 27 T cell receptor beta chains in this list originate from one sample, sequenced in a study of blood T cell repertoires in COVID-19 (dated by TCRdb to about 2020). Preparation of the library involved the immunoSEQ multiplex PCR assay. TCRdb obtained this table from immuneACCESS and retained in-frame rearrangements with V and J assigned. These tables miss some clones; where compared with another copy, unresolved V genes account for less than half of the shortfall, and the remainder is unexplained. The table for this sample lists just under 65,000 clones; 78% of them were counted only once. The ten largest clones take up about 14% of the sample. The sequencing input was peripheral blood. These receptors were collected from a man between 60 and 75 years old with COVID-19, enrolled during active disease.

V is TRBV2 and J is TRBJ2-3, with 10 bases identical to TRBD2. V lost 5 bases and J lost 2; bases outside the gene matches: 7. CDR3 size: 16 residues. Per the germline V gene, CDR1 is SNHLY and CDR2 is FYNNEI. CDR3 sequence reads: CASSKNLAGVTDTQYF. DNA for the CDR3: TGTGCCAGCAGTAAGAATCTAGCGGGGGTCACAGATACGCAGTATTTT.

V and J are TRBV19 and TRBJ2-2; no clear D gene. V was shortened by 5 bases and J by 5 bases, with 6 bases between the two germline ends. Per the germline V gene, CDR1 is LNHDA and CDR2 is SQIVND (reference sequence). The CDR3 is 12 amino acids. CDR3 bases: TGTGCCAGTAGTGTCGGTACCGGGGAGCTGTTTTTT. This gives the protein CASSVGTGELFF.

The rearrangement uses TRBV5-5 and TRBJ2-1; D is possibly TRBD2 (6 bases). Germline lookup yields CDR1 SGHKS and CDR2 YYEKEE (reference sequence). The V end was cut by 2 bases, the J end by 6 bases, with 12 bases between. This CDR3 comprises 14 residues. The CDR3 protein is CASSFGGGSNEQFF. The DNA for the CDR3 is TGTGCCAGCAGCTTCGGGGGTGGTTCCAATGAGCAGTTCTTC.

V gene TRBV11-2 combines with J gene TRBJ2-2, with no clear D. Trimming left V 5 bases short and J 5 bases short, with 6 bases between. Germline CDR1 is SGHAT and CDR2 is FQNNGV. The CDR3 runs 12 residues. CDR3 region: CASSPFTGELFF. The CDR3 DNA follows: TGTGCCAGCAGCCCTTTTACCGGGGAGCTGTTTTTT.

The chain employs TRBV20-1 and TRBJ1-5; D gene unclear. Germline CDR1 DFQATT, CDR2 SNEGSKA (reference sequence). CDR3 length equals 13 residues. The V end lost 3 bases, the J end lost 5 bases, and 11 bases lay between the germline ends. The CDR3 protein is CSASKQSYQPQHF. Written as DNA, the CDR3 is TGCAGTGCTAGTAAACAGAGCTATCAGCCCCAGCATTTT.

This rearrangement joins TRBV5-4 to TRBJ1-1; 7 bases are shared with TRBD1. V shed 5 bases and J 3 bases; nucleotides not matched to a gene: 7. Germline loops: CDR1 SGHNT, CDR2 YYREEE (reference sequence). The CDR3 loop spans 14 amino acids. CDR3 in amino acids: CASSWGRGDTEAFF. For the CDR3, the DNA is TGTGCCAGCAGTTGGGGCAGGGGGGACACTGAAGCTTTCTTT.

Here the CDR3 reads CASSFEGAGEQYF. The CDR3 DNA reads TGCGCCAGCAGCTTCGAGGGGGCAGGCGAGCAGTACTTC. The chain recombines TRBV5-1 with TRBJ2-7, with 7 nucleotides matching TRBD1. The trim removed 2 bases at V and 6 bases at J, leaving 5 bases unmatched. Germline lookup yields CDR1 SGHRS and CDR2 YFSETQ. The CDR3 loop spans 13 amino acids. The variable domain in full, with the rest retrieved from reference TRBV5-1 and TRBJ2-7, is KAGVTQTPRYLIKTRGQQVTLSCSPISGHRSVSWYQQTPGQGLQFLFEYFSETQRNKGNFPGRFSGRQFSNSRSEMNVSTLELGDSALYLCASSFEGAGEQYFGPGTRLTVT.

This clone was recorded once. The V gene is TRBV11-2, the J gene TRBJ2-1, with 11 positions matching TRBD2. The length of the CDR3 is 16 residues. J was trimmed by 1 base and V by 6 bases; bases with no gene match: 5. CDR1 SGHAT and CDR2 FQNNGV come from the germline V gene. CDR3 bases: TGTGCCAGCAGGTCACTAGCGGGAGTGTCCTACAATGAGCAGTTCTTC. It encodes CASRSLAGVSYNEQFF. The variable domain in full, completed from reference TRBV11-2 and TRBJ2-1, reads EAGVAQSPRYKIIEKRQSVAFWCNPISGHATLYWYQQILGQGPKLLIQFQNNGVVDDSQLPKDRFSAERLKGVDSTLKIQPAKLEDSAVYLCASRSLAGVSYNEQFFGPGTRLTVL.

V and J are TRBV4-1 and TRBJ2-7; D is possibly TRBD2 (6 bases). The germline CDR1 and CDR2 sequences are MGHRA and YSYEKL. The germline V and J ends were trimmed by 3 bases and 5 bases, with 20 bases remaining between them. The CDR3 is made up of 16 amino acids. The CDR3 coding sequence is TGCGCCAGCAGCCACGGCGGGACGGCCACACTCCACGAGCAGTACTTC. This translates into CASSHGGTATLHEQYF.

In this sample, this clone turned up a few times. This chain uses TRBV18 with TRBJ2-2; maybe TRBD2 (5 bases). The V gene lost 5 bases and the J gene lost 2 bases, with 9 bases spanning the gap. The CDR3 is 14 residues long. Germline assignment: CDR1 KGHSH and CDR2 LQKENI. The CDR3 DNA sequence: TGTGCCAGCTCAACGACGGGAAACACCGGGGAGCTGTTTTTT. Translated: CASSTTGNTGELFF.

J is TRBJ2-5 and V is TRBV24-1; D not certain. V lost 3 bases, J lost 2 bases, and 9 bases lay in between. The germline V gene encodes CDR1 KGHDR and CDR2 SFDVKD. This CDR3 is 14 amino acids long. CDR3 region: CATSDAVVQETQYF. CDR3 DNA: TGTGCCACCAGTGATGCGGTAGTACAAGAGACCCAGTACTTC.

The sample holds one count of this clone. The chain recombines TRBV19 with TRBJ2-1, with 8 bases aligning to TRBD2. With 5 bases clipped from V and 4 bases from J, the junction kept 7 bases outside the gene matches. Germline CDR1 is LNHDA and CDR2 is SQIVND (reference sequence). This CDR3 is 15 amino acids long. In nucleotides, the CDR3 is TGTGCCAGTAGTGCCCTCCAGCGGGGGTACAATGAGCAGTTCTTC. Its protein is CASSALQRGYNEQFF.

This CDR3 reads CASSLGSERAEKLFF. The CDR3 coding sequence is TGTGCCAGCAGCTTGGGGTCCGAGAGGGCTGAAAAACTGTTTTTT. V and J are TRBV5-4 and TRBJ1-4; D not certain. Per germline, CDR1 SGHNT and CDR2 YYREEE (reference sequence). Trimming took 0 bases from V and 7 from J, leaving 13 bases between them. This CDR3 spans 15 amino acids.

The genes are TRBV12-3 or TRBV12-4 and TRBJ1-4; D remains unclear. The CDR3 has 13 amino acids. V was shortened by 0 bases and J by 8 bases, with 7 bases between the two germline ends. The CDR3 nucleotides read TGTGCCAGCAGTTTAGCGCCCCGGGAAAAACTGTTTTTT. Translation gives CASSLAPREKLFF.

This clone was observed a few times. The chain has TRBV29-1 and TRBJ2-7; 7 nucleotides agree with TRBD2. This CDR3 contains 15 residues. The V gene end was trimmed by 4 bases and the J gene end by 5 bases; junction bases not matched to a gene: 14. CDR1 is SQVTM and CDR2 is ANQGSEA in the germline V gene. This CDR3 is CSVGREPDSAHEQYF. DNA for the CDR3: TGCAGCGTTGGGCGGGAGCCTGACTCCGCTCACGAGCAGTACTTC.

The chain employs TRBV30 and TRBJ1-1; D may be TRBD1 (5 bases). CDR3 length: 14 residues. The V end lost 0 bases, the J end lost 4 bases, and 12 bases lay between the germline ends. The germline V gene encodes CDR1 GTSNPN and CDR2 SVGIG (reference sequence). The DNA of the CDR3 is TGTGCCTGGAGTGTAGGGGCTCTTAGCACTGAAGCTTTCTTT. Protein: CAWSVGALSTEAFF.

V and J are TRBV7-2 and TRBJ1-1; D gene ambiguous. Germline V lookup: CDR1 SGHTA, CDR2 FQGNSA. Trimming took 6 bases from V and 6 from J, leaving 8 bases between them. The CDR3 runs to 11 residues. DNA for the CDR3: TGTGCCAGCAGGCAAGCCGCTGAAGCTTTCTTT. Amino acid sequence: CASRQAAEAFF.

The chain has TRBV30 and TRBJ2-4; the D gene is possibly TRBD1 (5 bases). Germline V lookup: CDR1 GTSNPN, CDR2 SVGIG (reference sequence). Trimming shortened V by 1 base and J by 4 bases, and 11 bases separated the two germline ends. This CDR3 is 14 amino acids long. The CDR3: CAWSEGQGKNIQYF. The DNA of the CDR3 is TGTGCCTGGAGTGAGGGGCAGGGTAAAAACATTCAGTACTTC.

The J gene is TRBJ2-3, the V gene TRBV28, with 8 nucleotides matching TRBD2. Looked up from germline, CDR1 is MDHEN and CDR2 is SYDVKM. Unmatched junction bases numbered 9, after V lost 2 bases and J lost 2 bases. CDR3 length equals 17 residues. The CDR3 protein is CASSLGLAGGSTDTQYF. The CDR3 nucleotides read TGTGCCAGCAGTTTAGGTCTCGCGGGGGGATCCACAGATACGCAGTATTTT.

V usage is TRBV5-5 and J usage is TRBJ1-5; 7 bases are a match to TRBD1. CDR3 length: 13 residues. Germline CDR1 and CDR2: SGHKS and YYEKEE (reference sequence). J gave up 7 bases and V 2 bases, and 3 bases lay outside the gene matches. Here the CDR3 reads CASSLTGEQPQHF. CDR3 DNA: TGTGCCAGCAGCTTAACAGGGGAACAGCCCCAGCATTTT.

This sequence joins TRBV2 and TRBJ2-1; tentative D call: TRBD2 (5 bases). Trimming stripped 5 bases from V and 2 bases from J, with 13 bases between. This CDR3 region has 15 residues. CDR1 and CDR2 (germline): SNHLY, FYNNEI. Here the CDR3 DNA reads TGTGCCAGCAGTCGTCAAGCGGCCACCTACAATGAGCAGTTCTTC. Protein product: CASSRQAATYNEQFF.

A few counts support this clone. V is TRBV24-1 and J is TRBJ1-3, with D perhaps TRBD1 (6 bases). Germline CDR1 KGHDR, CDR2 SFDVKD. The CDR3 has 15 residues. The V end was cut by 3 bases, the J end by 0 bases, with 8 bases between. The CDR3 DNA sequence: TGTGCCACCAGTGATGCACAGGGCTCTGGAAACACCATATATTTT. It yields the protein CATSDAQGSGNTIYF.

The chain has TRBV28 and TRBJ2-7; D unclear. The CDR3 spans 13 residues. The ends were cut back, 7 bases at V and 0 bases at J, with 10 bases in the middle. CDR1 is MDHEN and CDR2 is SYDVKM in the germline V gene. The CDR3 region has the DNA TGTGCCAGCAAAACCGACAACTCCTACGAGCAGTACTTC. It encodes CASKTDNSYEQYF.

This clone appeared once. The V call is TRBV5-1, the J call TRBJ2-2; weak D call: TRBD2 (5 bases). Per the germline V gene, CDR1 is SGHRS and CDR2 is YFSETQ. Trimming pared 5 bases from V and 3 bases from J, leaving 11 bases between. The CDR3 runs to 14 residues. The CDR3 bases are TGCGCCAGCAGGAAGGGAGTAGACACCGGGGAGCTGTTTTTT. It is translated as CASRKGVDTGELFF.

The J gene is TRBJ2-1, the V gene TRBV6-5; tentative D call: TRBD2 (6 bases). CDR1 and CDR2 (germline): MNHEY, SVGAGI. The CDR3 covers 15 residues. Deletions cut 6 bases from V and 4 bases from J, with 16 bases between. The CDR3 DNA reads as TGTGCCAGCAGAGACCATGGGGGGATGTACAATGAGCAGTTCTTC. Translation gives CASRDHGGMYNEQFF.

The chain combines TRBV20-1 with TRBJ2-5, with D possibly TRBD1 on 5 matching bases. The V end was cut by 5 bases, the J end by 3 bases, with 7 bases between. The CDR3 consists of 11 residues. CDR1 is DFQATT and CDR2 is SNEGSKA in the germline V gene (reference sequence). The CDR3 DNA is TGCAGTGCTCAGACAGAAGAGACCCAGTACTTC. This translates into CSAQTEETQYF.

CDR3 bases: TGCGCCAGCAGCGGGCAGGGTTTTCGGAATGAGCAGTTCTTC. Amino acids: CASSGQGFRNEQFF. J is TRBJ2-1 and V is TRBV5-1; tentatively, D is TRBD1 (5 bases). The ends were cut back, 4 bases at V and 7 bases at J, with 15 bases in the middle. Germline-derived CDR1 and CDR2 are SGHRS and YFSETQ. The CDR3 totals 14 residues.